This T cell receptor beta chain emerged from a study of graft-versus-host responses after intestinal transplantation. Note on this clone: Its antigen is not identified.

This CDR3 is 15 amino acids long. Germline V gene sequence: CDR1 LNHDA, CDR2 SQIVND (reference sequence). Trimming removed 1 base from V and 5 bases from J; junction bases left unmatched: 8. Sequencing was performed with immunoSEQ multiplex PCR; in TCRdb, only in-frame clones are kept and a portion is missing. The repertoire holds about 94,000 clones, 90% to 95% seen once, with approximately 0.48% in the top ten. Sequences were derived from unstimulated CD8+ T cells sorted from spleen or lymph node cells, sampled before intestinal transplant. The rearrangement links TRBV19 to TRBJ2-7; 7 bases map to TRBD1. The TCR comes from a human donor who received an intestinal transplant. The CDR3 bases are TGTGCCAGTAGTATAGGGATGACAGGGAACCACGAGCAGTACTTC. Amino acid sequence: CASSIGMTGNHEQYF.